This T cell receptor (beta chain) was found in a study of T-cell memory formation after mild COVID-19 (dated by TCRdb to about 2021). Looking at the study overall: Most TCR sequence clusters were specific to one of the two donors. In a couple of donors, T-cell clones that expanded and contracted after mild COVID-19 were tracked by sequencing TCRalpha and TCRbeta repertoires over time. Two young, previously healthy adult volunteers made up the cohort, one male and one female.

The study at large found these results: Some responding clones were detected in pre-infection memory, suggesting pre-existing cross-reactive memory T cells joined the SARS-CoV-2 response. Contracting CD4+ clones were found mainly in CM and EM memory subsets, while CD8+ clones were enriched in EMRA. The study covered only a couple of mild cases, and larger cohorts including severe cases with pre-infection samples were considered necessary. SARS-CoV-2 specificity of the second-wave clones peaking on day 37 was not confirmed. Clones that contracted from day 15 to 85 showed balanced CD4/CD8 phenotypes, whereas a second wave of clones that expanded from day 15 to 37 leaned towards CD4+.

This clonotype appeared a few times. Which antigen it targets is not known. At one boundary the junction diverges from the germline segment, which might be a read error. Ficoll-Paque density gradient centrifugation was the method used to isolate PBMCs. According to the germline V gene, CDR1 reads SGHVS and CDR2 reads FNYEAQ. The CDR3 runs 14 residues from the cysteine to the phenylalanine. Kept here is only the CDR3 DNA, which spans 42 bases and is read in frame from base 1. Sequenced using an Illumina NovaSeq 6000. TCRalpha and TCRbeta cDNA libraries were built by 5'RACE with constant-segment primers, adding sample barcodes and unique molecular identifiers. RNA was extracted from every sample with Trizol reagent. Library amplification was performed in two PCR steps, and a second sample barcode and Illumina TruSeq adapters were introduced in the second step. The libraries were sequenced on an Illumina NovaSeq using 2 x 150 bp paired-end reads. The study's processing was this. Demultiplexing of reads and collapsing into UMI-guided consensus sequences were performed with migec v1.2.7. Using mixcr v2.1.11, the UMI consensuses were aligned to TRA and TRB V and J templates and assembled into clonotypes. Clonotypes were classified as expanded or contracted when called significant by both edgeR and NoisET, with noise models trained on biological replicates. For edgeR calls, a false discovery rate-adjusted p below 0.01 and a log2 fold-change threshold of 1 were applied. As an exploratory analysis of dynamics, PCA with hierarchical clustering was applied to max-normalized trajectories of the 1000 most abundant clonotypes. Separately sequenced CD4+ and CD8+ repertoires were used to assign the CD4 or CD8 phenotype of responding clones. The raw public data were reprocessed by TCRdb itself: fastp quality trimming at Q25, MiXCR clonotype calling, in-frame beta chains only. All rows with the same CDR3 protein become a single entry with the most common DNA and genes. V and J calls and clone size were set by TCRdb, not the authors. The table for this sample lists hundreds of thousands of distinct CDR3 sequences; roughly 22% of them were counted only once. The leading ten clones occupy about an eighth of the sample.

The source of this sequence is an adult woman who had mild COVID-19 (a few samples of this study predate the infection). The sample titles of this study are shuffled in the database, so cell type and time point are left out; the donor was told from shared clones. Sequenced: PBMCs or a T cell subset sorted from them (not recorded which). The sequence joins TRBV7-6 to TRBJ2-5; 7 middle bases align to TRBD2. Here is the DNA: TGTGCCAGCAGCTCGGAGTCAGCGGGGCCGATCCAGCACTTC. The translation is CASSSESAGPIQHF.